This T cell receptor beta chain originates from a study of T cells in Graves' hyperthyroidism and ophthalmopathy. Study-wide points: In blood, most of the thyroid clonotypes expanded above 0.001 were also present.

Ophthalmopathy patients had Clinical Activity Score at least 3, NOSPECS grade at least 4, duration under 3 months. PBMCs were derived from 7.5 to 10 ml fresh peripheral blood. The CDR3 totals 16 residues. Germline loops: CDR1 MNHEY, CDR2 SVGEGT. V was cut by 8 bases and J by 4 bases, with 21 bases left in between. What was amplified from RNA transcripts were TCR beta CDR3 regions. The HTBI primer set was used in a first-round RT-PCR of the TCR CDR3. TCRdb re-called the multiplex PCR reads with MiXCR, one entry per CDR3 protein. Of more than 500,000 distinct CDR3 sequences listed, 16% are singletons. This clonotype was observed many times. Its antigen is unidentified.

The chain has TRBV6-2 or TRBV6-3 and TRBJ2-1, with D unclear. Sequencing was performed on blood. This receptor was obtained from a woman in her twenties or thirties with Graves' ophthalmopathy. CDR3: CASDQPRLRNYNEQFF. For the CDR3, the DNA is TGTGCCAGCGACCAACCGAGACTCAGAAATTACAATGAGCAGTTCTTC.